A single sample is the source of the 29 T cell receptor beta chains below, sequenced in a study of blood T cell repertoires in COVID-19. Assay used: immunoSEQ multiplex PCR; TCRdb lists only in-frame clones, some missing. The table lists about 310,000 clones, approximately 89% of them singletons, with around a tenth in the top ten. What was sequenced was PBMCs or T cells enriched from blood (not recorded which). These receptors all come from a woman in her forties who had recovered from COVID-19.

This clone has only a few counts. This specimen includes other DNA sequences encoding the same CDR3. The chain employs TRBV27 and TRBJ2-1, with a weak D call TRBD1 (5 bases). The CDR3 runs to 15 residues. The V end lost 4 bases, the J end lost 0 bases, and 10 bases lay between the germline ends. CDR1 and CDR2 (germline): MNHEY, SMNVEV (reference sequence). The CDR3 reads CASSSRQSSYNEQFF. Here the CDR3 DNA reads TGTGCCAGCAGTTCCCGACAGAGCTCCTACAATGAGCAGTTCTTC.

This clone was counted a single time. CDR3 loop: CASRLSTGGFSGYTF. The DNA of the CDR3 is TGCGCCAGCAGACTATCGACAGGGGGCTTCTCTGGCTACACCTTC. The chain links TRBV5-1 to TRBJ1-2; 10 nucleotides align to TRBD1. CDR1 and CDR2 (germline): SGHRS, YFSETQ. The length of the CDR3 is 15 residues. The trim removed 5 bases at V and 7 bases at J, leaving 11 bases unmatched.

The genes are TRBV4-3 and TRBJ1-1; 7 nucleotides match TRBD1. The CDR3 loop spans 14 amino acids. The J segment lost 0 bases and the V segment lost 3 bases, leaving 1 base of the junction unmatched. Germline CDR1 and CDR2: LGHNA and YSLEER. The CDR3 region is CASSHTGVNTEAFF. Here the CDR3 DNA reads TGCGCCAGCAGCCATACAGGGGTGAACACTGAAGCTTTCTTT.

The V call is TRBV3-1 (or the pseudogene TRBV3-2), the J call TRBJ1-2; no clear D. The CDR3 runs 15 residues. The germline V gene has CDR1 LGHDT and CDR2 YNNKEL (reference sequence). The germline V and J ends were trimmed by 5 bases and 5 bases, with 18 bases remaining between them. The CDR3 DNA sequence: TGTGCCAGCAGCGCCAAAGTCCGGACTTTTTATGGCTACACCTTC. It yields the protein CASSAKVRTFYGYTF.

The rearrangement links TRBV5-4 to TRBJ1-2; 7 bases are a match to TRBD1. There are 16 residues in the CDR3. Germline values: CDR1 SGHNT, CDR2 YYREEE (reference sequence). The junction had 15 bases not matched to a gene; V was cut back by 6 bases and J by 4 bases. The CDR3 DNA is TGTGCCAGCACCCCCTTAAAGGGGGCGAGGGTCTATGGCTACACCTTC. This encodes CASTPLKGARVYGYTF.

The rearrangement links TRBV9 to TRBJ2-5; maybe TRBD2 (6 bases). V lost 0 bases and J 5 bases, leaving 14 bases between the germline ends. Germline-derived CDR1 and CDR2 are SGDLS and YYNGEE. This CDR3 spans 15 amino acids. The CDR3 DNA is TGTGCCAGCAGCGTAGACGCGGGCCGGGGGGAGACCCAGTACTTC. It is translated as CASSVDAGRGETQYF.

The rearrangement joins TRBV7-2 to TRBJ2-7, with 9 bases fitting TRBD1. After removal of 7 bases from V and 0 bases from J, the junction contained 7 bases not matched to a gene. The CDR3 consists of 15 residues. Germline CDR1 reads SGHTA; CDR2 reads FQGNSA. The CDR3 here is CASTVGTGISYEQYF. Written as DNA, the CDR3 is TGTGCCAGCACCGTAGGGACAGGGATCTCCTACGAGCAGTACTTC.

The chain employs TRBV5-1 and TRBJ1-5; TRBD1 is a possible D gene (6 bases). There are 17 residues in the CDR3. Germline values: CDR1 SGHRS, CDR2 YFSETQ. Trimming removed 0 bases from V and 0 bases from J, with 13 bases in between. The CDR3 bases are TGCGCCAGCAGCTTGGAAGGGACAAGCGGTAGCAATCAGCCCCAGCATTTT. Protein sequence: CASSLEGTSGSNQPQHF.

This sequence joins TRBV11-3 and TRBJ2-3; possibly TRBD2 for D (6 bases). V lost 6 bases and J lost 5, with 15 bases in between. Germline V lookup: CDR1 SGHNT, CDR2 YENEEA. The CDR3 sequence is 14 residues long. Written as DNA, the CDR3 is TGTGCCAGCAGTCGACTAGTGGGAATAGATACGCAGTATTTT. Residues: CASSRLVGIDTQYF.

CDR3 residues: CASSLGLTVNTIYF. In DNA form, the CDR3 reads TGTGCCAGCAGCTTAGGCCTCACAGTAAACACCATATATTTT. The chain couples TRBV13 to TRBJ1-3; D gene unclear. Germline V CDR1 and CDR2: PRHDT, FYEKMQ (reference sequence). The CDR3 contains 14 residues. V was clipped by 0 bases and J by 6 bases, with 9 bases between them.

V gene TRBV30 combines with J gene TRBJ1-1; D ambiguous. V shed 0 bases and J shed 1 base, with 9 bases lying between them. This CDR3 is 14 amino acids long. From germline, CDR1 is GTSNPN and CDR2 SVGIG (reference sequence). The CDR3 nucleotides read TGTGCCTGGAGTGTACTCATTGAGAACACTGAAGCTTTCTTT. It translates to CAWSVLIENTEAFF.

This chain uses TRBV27 with TRBJ1-4; 8 bases agree with TRBD1. Germline V lookup: CDR1 MNHEY, CDR2 SMNVEV (reference sequence). The CDR3 consists of 14 residues. V dropped 6 bases and J dropped 8; count of bases not matched to a gene: 8. CDR3: CASRLQGENEKLFF. The CDR3 DNA sequence: TGTGCCAGCAGGCTACAGGGGGAGAACGAAAAACTGTTTTTT.

This rearrangement joins TRBV6-6 to TRBJ1-3; no clear D. The CDR3 contains 14 residues. Trimming took off 6 bases at V and 3 bases at J, with 12 bases between the two ends. Germline CDR1 MNHNY, CDR2 SVGAGI (reference sequence). As DNA, the CDR3 is TGTGCCAGCAGCCCCGAGGGCTTTGGAAACACCATATATTTT. Its protein is CASSPEGFGNTIYF.

The V gene is TRBV21-1, the J gene TRBJ2-3; the table's D gene call, TRBD2, was not cross checked with the DNA. TRBV21-1 is described as a pseudogene. This CDR3 has 16 residues. CDR3 coding DNA: TGTGCCAGCAGCAAAGCCGGGGGAGGGTGCACAGATACGCAGTATTTT. Its translation: CASSKAGGGCTDTQYF.

Here the CDR3 reads CASRSPTGLSYEQYF. As DNA, the CDR3 is TGTGCCAGCAGGTCCCCTACAGGGCTTTCCTACGAGCAGTACTTC. The chain couples TRBV27 to TRBJ2-7; perhaps TRBD1 as D (6 bases). The length of the CDR3 is 15 residues. Germline V gene lookup returns CDR1 MNHEY and CDR2 SMNVEV (reference sequence). V shed 6 bases and J shed 1 base, with 16 bases lying between them.

The table lists this clone with a count of one. This chain links TRBV30 with TRBJ2-1, with 13 bases identical to TRBD2. The germline V gene has CDR1 GTSNPN and CDR2 SVGIG (reference sequence). V dropped 3 bases and J dropped 15; count of bases not matched to a gene: 8. The CDR3 runs to 13 residues. Written as DNA, the CDR3 is TGTGCCTGGAGGAAGGGACTAGCGGGATTACTGTTCTTC. This translates into CAWRKGLAGLLFF. The full variable domain, completed using reference TRBV30 and TRBJ2-1, is SQTIHQWPATLVQPVGSPLSLECTVEGTSNPNLYWYRQAAGRGLQLLFYSVGIGQISSEVPQNLSASRPQDRQFILSSKKLLLSDSGFYLCAWRKGLAGLLFFGPGTRLTVL.

This chain connects TRBV7-2 to TRBJ2-7; no clear D gene. The CDR3 sequence is 14 residues long. The V end lost 2 bases, the J end lost 2 bases, and 10 bases lay between the germline ends. Germline V gene sequence: CDR1 SGHTA, CDR2 FQGNSA. The CDR3 bases are TGTGCCAGCAGCTTAACGGTTTACGCCTACGAGCAGTACTTC. Its translation: CASSLTVYAYEQYF.

The chain has TRBV29-1 and TRBJ2-3; tentatively, D is TRBD2 (5 bases). The CDR3 covers 13 residues. Per the germline V gene, CDR1 is SQVTM and CDR2 is ANQGSEA. Trimming shortened V by 7 bases and J by 4 bases, and 15 bases separated the two germline ends. The CDR3 here is CSAPPAGADTQYF. CDR3 coding DNA: TGCAGCGCGCCCCCGGCGGGTGCAGATACGCAGTATTTT.

V gene TRBV7-2 combines with J gene TRBJ1-2; no reliable D call. The CDR3 sequence is 10 residues long. Germline V gives CDR1 SGHTA, CDR2 FQGNSA. Trimming removed 6 bases from V and 7 bases from J, with 6 bases in between. The CDR3 region is CASRAGGYTF. CDR3 bases: TGTGCCAGCAGGGCGGGTGGCTACACCTTC. Together with reference TRBV7-2 and TRBJ1-2, the CDR3 gives the full variable domain: GAGVSQSPSNKVTEKGKDVELRCDPISGHTALYWYRQSLGQGLEFLIYFQGNSAPDKSGLPSDRFSAERTGGSVSTLTIQRTQQEDSAVYLCASRAGGYTFGSGTRLTVV.

This chain links TRBV2 with TRBJ1-1, with 7 bases matching TRBD1. V shed 8 bases and J 0 bases; nucleotides not matched to a gene: 6. The V gene's germline CDR1 is SNHLY and CDR2 FYNNEI. This CDR3 region has 14 residues. The CDR3 is CASLLDRVNTEAFF. In DNA, the CDR3 is TGTGCCAGCCTTCTTGACAGGGTGAACACTGAAGCTTTCTTT. The full variable domain, in which reference TRBV2 and TRBJ1-1 provide the parts outside the CDR3, is EPEVTQTPSHQVTQMGQEVILRCVPISNHLYFYWYRQILGQKVEFLVSFYNNEISEKSEIFDDQFSVERPDGSNFTLKIRSTKLEDSAMYFCASLLDRVNTEAFFGQGTRLTVV.

The chain employs TRBV7-9 and TRBJ2-7, with TRBD1 identical over 9 bases. The germline CDR1 and CDR2 sequences are SEHNR and FQNEAQ (reference sequence). V was clipped by 5 bases and J by 5 bases; unmatched bases: 16. This CDR3 has 17 residues. The CDR3 region is CASSVSLPGTGFDEQYF. DNA of the CDR3: TGTGCCAGCAGCGTCTCACTACCCGGGACAGGGTTCGACGAGCAGTACTTC.

Details on this clone: A clone one base away is much larger, so this may be a read error. This sample also contains other DNA sequences that code for the same CDR3. V is TRBV7-9 and J is TRBJ2-1, with 8 bases identical to TRBD2. J gave up 9 bases and V 5 bases, and 12 bases lay outside the gene matches. This CDR3 spans 15 amino acids. Germline values: CDR1 SEHNR, CDR2 FQNEAQ (reference sequence). The CDR3 reads CASSAGTSGIREQFF. For the CDR3, the DNA is TGTGCCAGCAGCGCCGGAACTAGCGGAATTCGTGAGCAGTTCTTC. Filled out from reference TRBV7-9 and TRBJ2-1, the complete variable domain reads DTGVSQNPRHKITKRGQNVTFRCDPISEHNRLYWYRQTLGQGPEFLTYFQNEAQLEKSRLLSDRFSAERPKGSFSTLEIQRTEQGDSAMYLCASSAGTSGIREQFFGPGTRLTVL.

CDR3 bases: TGCGCCAGCAGCTTGCAGTCAGGGGGTGAGAGGCAGTATTTT. Its protein product is CASSLQSGGERQYF. The chain links TRBV5-1 to TRBJ2-3; TRBD1 agrees at 7 bases. This CDR3 region has 14 residues. Germline lookup yields CDR1 SGHRS and CDR2 YFSETQ. After removal of 1 base from V and 11 bases from J, the junction contained 10 bases not matched to a gene.

The chain uses TRBV7-2 and TRBJ1-1, with 8 bases aligning to TRBD1. CDR1 is SGHTA and CDR2 is FQGNSA in the germline V gene. V shed 5 bases and J 4 bases; nucleotides not matched to a gene: 9. CDR3 length: 15 residues. CDR3 residues: CASSEGQGLSTEAFF. CDR3 DNA: TGTGCCAGCAGCGAAGGACAGGGTTTGAGCACTGAAGCTTTCTTT.

In the case of this clone: The same CDR3 also results from other DNA sequences found in this sample. V gene TRBV2 combines with J gene TRBJ2-2, with a weak D call TRBD2 (6 bases). Germline loops: CDR1 SNHLY, CDR2 FYNNEI. V lost 6 bases, J lost 1 base, and 6 bases lay in between. The CDR3 runs to 13 residues. CDR3 DNA sequence: TGTGCCAGCAGGCGGGAGAACACCGGGGAGCTGTTTTTT. It translates to CASRRENTGELFF.

This chain uses TRBV7-9 with TRBJ2-1, with 7 nucleotides matching TRBD2. Germline assignment: CDR1 SEHNR and CDR2 FQNEAQ (reference sequence). Trimming cost V 0 bases and J 8 bases; bases outside gene matches: 1. The CDR3 runs 13 residues. CDR3 residues: CASSLAGGDEQFF. CDR3 nucleotide sequence: TGTGCCAGCAGCTTAGCGGGAGGGGATGAGCAGTTCTTC.

V and J are TRBV28 and TRBJ2-7, with TRBD1 matching 7 bases. Per germline, CDR1 MDHEN and CDR2 SYDVKM. There are 14 residues in the CDR3. V gave up 8 bases and J gave up 4 bases; unmatched junction bases: 11. CDR3 sequence: CASHGQARSYEQYF. In nucleotides, the CDR3 is TGTGCCAGCCACGGACAGGCCCGGTCGTACGAGCAGTACTTC.

The chain carries TRBV24-1 and TRBJ2-5, with 7 bases lining up with TRBD1. The J segment lost 0 bases and the V segment lost 4 bases, leaving 4 bases of the junction unmatched. This CDR3 has 15 amino acids. CDR1 KGHDR and CDR2 SFDVKD come from the germline V gene. The CDR3 DNA reads as TGTGCCACCAGTGACCCTACAGGGGACCAAGAGACCCAGTACTTC. It yields the protein CATSDPTGDQETQYF.

This sequence joins TRBV6-5 and TRBJ1-6, with 8 bases lining up with TRBD1. Germline CDR1 MNHEY, CDR2 SVGAGI. The CDR3 is 15 amino acids. J lost 10 bases, V lost 4 bases, and 9 bases had no gene match. The CDR3 DNA sequence: TGTGCCAGCAGTTTAGGAACAGGGGGAGCGTCACCCCTCCACTTT. Translation gives CASSLGTGGASPLHF.